This is a list of T cell receptor beta chains from one sample in a study of cytomegalovirus exposure and HLA in healthy donors. The method was immunoSEQ multiplex PCR; TCRdb's version includes in-frame clones alone and lacks a portion of them. This sample carries about 190,000 clones, roughly three quarters of them seen once, and the ten largest clones take 1.5% to 2%. Sequencing input: PBMCs. Source of these receptors: a woman aged 18-29 years in good health and CMV-seronegative. CDR3s include the opening cysteine and the closing phenylalanine or tryptophan. Each record gives: CDR3 DNA, CDR3 protein, D gene, V gene, J gene, clone size. The D gene is left open where the match is weak. Size values are once, few and many counts, or a class for expanded clones, and some rows have none.

CDR3 DNA: TGCGCCAGCAGCATAATGGGAGGACTCTCTGGAAACACCATATATTTT; CDR3 protein: CASSIMGGLSGNTIYF; D gene: .; V gene: TRBV5-1; J gene: TRBJ1-3; clone size: .
CDR3 DNA: TGTGCCAGCAGTTTGGCAGGGAATCAGCCCCAGCATTTT; CDR3 protein: CASSLAGNQPQHF; D gene: .; V gene: TRBV27; J gene: TRBJ1-5; clone size: .
CDR3 DNA: TGTGCCAGCAGTGCGTGGACAAACTACGAGCAGTACTTC; CDR3 protein: CASSAWTNYEQYF; D gene: .; V gene: TRBV6-1; J gene: TRBJ2-7; clone size: .
CDR3 DNA: TGTGCCAGCAGCTCTAGCGGGGGCCTTTTAGATACGCAGTATTTT; CDR3 protein: CASSSSGGLLDTQYF; D gene: TRBD2; V gene: TRBV28; J gene: TRBJ2-3; clone size: .
CDR3 DNA: TGTGCCAGCAGCTTTCCGGCTAGAGAGTCCTACGAGCAGTACTTC; CDR3 protein: CASSFPARESYEQYF; D gene: .; V gene: TRBV11-2; J gene: TRBJ2-7; clone size: .
CDR3 DNA: TGTGCCAGCAGCTCCTCAGGGGGCGTCTATGGCTACACCTTC; CDR3 protein: CASSSSGGVYGYTF; D gene: TRBD1; V gene: TRBV7-8; J gene: TRBJ1-2; clone size: .
CDR3 DNA: TGTGCCAGTAGTCCACGGACAGGGGGAAATTCACCCCTCCACTTT; CDR3 protein: CASSPRTGGNSPLHF; D gene: TRBD1; V gene: TRBV19; J gene: TRBJ1-6; clone size: .
CDR3 DNA: TGTGCTAGTGGTTTGGTCCGCAGGGGGCCCGATAGCTCCTATAATTCACCCCTCCACTTT; CDR3 protein: CASGLVRRGPDSSYNSPLHF; D gene: TRBD1; V gene: TRBV12-5; J gene: TRBJ1-6; clone size: once
CDR3 DNA: TGTGCCAGCAGTTTCTTAAGTTTTTCGTCAGGCACAGATACGCAGTATTTT; CDR3 protein: CASSFLSFSSGTDTQYF; D gene: .; V gene: TRBV28; J gene: TRBJ2-3; clone size: .
CDR3 DNA: TGTGCCAGCAGTGAAGTCCCCAGGGGTGTTGATCAGCCCCAGCATTTT; CDR3 protein: CASSEVPRGVDQPQHF; D gene: .; V gene: TRBV6-1; J gene: TRBJ1-5; clone size: once
CDR3 DNA: TGTGCCAGCAGCCCGAGACAGCGTCCAATCTCTGGAAACACCATATATTTT; CDR3 protein: CASSPRQRPISGNTIYF; D gene: .; V gene: TRBV13; J gene: TRBJ1-3; clone size: .
CDR3 DNA: TGTGCCAGCAGTGACTCCCTAGTGGGAGGGGATGGGGCCAACGTCCTGACTTTC; CDR3 protein: CASSDSLVGGDGANVLTF; D gene: TRBD2; V gene: TRBV6-4; J gene: TRBJ2-6; clone size: few
CDR3 DNA: TGTGCCAGCAGTGCGAAACAGGGTATCCAGCCCCAGCATTTT; CDR3 protein: CASSAKQGIQPQHF; D gene: .; V gene: TRBV2; J gene: TRBJ1-5; clone size: .
CDR3 DNA: TGCGCCAGCAGCCAAGATTACGCTAGCGGGGGTTCCTACGAGCAGTACTTC; CDR3 protein: CASSQDYASGGSYEQYF; D gene: TRBD2; V gene: TRBV4-1; J gene: TRBJ2-7; clone size: .
CDR3 DNA: TGCGCCAGCAGCTTGGCCGGACTAGGGGCAGATACGCAGTATTTT; CDR3 protein: CASSLAGLGADTQYF; D gene: TRBD2; V gene: TRBV5-1; J gene: TRBJ2-3; clone size: .
CDR3 DNA: TGCGCCAGCAGTGAGCTGGCAGGGGATCGGTATGAGCAGTTCTTC; CDR3 protein: CASSELAGDRYEQFF; D gene: .; V gene: TRBV10-2; J gene: TRBJ2-1; clone size: .
CDR3 DNA: TGCAGTGCTAGGGAGTACGAGCAGTACTTC; CDR3 protein: CSAREYEQYF; D gene: .; V gene: TRBV20-1; J gene: TRBJ2-7; clone size: once
CDR3 DNA: TGTGCCAGCAGCCAAGTAGTCGCGGGGGTGGGCGAGCAGTACTTC; CDR3 protein: CASSQVVAGVGEQYF; D gene: TRBD2; V gene: TRBV14; J gene: TRBJ2-7; clone size: .
CDR3 DNA: TGTGCCAGCAGCTTAACCGCGCAGGGTGGCTACACCTTC; CDR3 protein: CASSLTAQGGYTF; D gene: .; V gene: TRBV7-3; J gene: TRBJ1-2; clone size: .
CDR3 DNA: TGTGCCAGCAATCAGGCTGGCCAAGTCTTC; CDR3 protein: CASNQAGQVF; D gene: .; V gene: TRBV6-1; J gene: TRBJ2-1; clone size: .
CDR3 DNA: TGCGCCAGCAGCTCGCTGGCAGTTGGCAGGGGCACCGGGGAGCTGTTTTTT; CDR3 protein: CASSSLAVGRGTGELFF; D gene: .; V gene: TRBV5-1; J gene: TRBJ2-2; clone size: .
CDR3 DNA: TGCAGCGTTTCCCAGGGACAGGGAGATAATTCACCCCTCCACTTT; CDR3 protein: CSVSQGQGDNSPLHF; D gene: TRBD1; V gene: TRBV29-1; J gene: TRBJ1-6; clone size: .
CDR3 DNA: TGTGCCAGCAGCCTGACTAGCGGGGCAATTGAGACCCAGTACTTC; CDR3 protein: CASSLTSGAIETQYF; D gene: TRBD2; V gene: TRBV7-3; J gene: TRBJ2-5; clone size: .
CDR3 DNA: TGTGCCAGCAGCTTATCGGGGGTCCGGAGAAATGAGCAGTTCTTC; CDR3 protein: CASSLSGVRRNEQFF; D gene: .; V gene: TRBV5-4; J gene: TRBJ2-1; clone size: .
CDR3 DNA: TGTGCCAGCAGTAGAGACAATGAGCAGTTCTTC; CDR3 protein: CASSRDNEQFF; D gene: .; V gene: TRBV6-5; J gene: TRBJ2-1; clone size: .
CDR3 DNA: TGTGCCAGCAGCTTAATCGTCCCGCGGGGCCACTCCTACGAGCAGTACTTC; CDR3 protein: CASSLIVPRGHSYEQYF; D gene: .; V gene: TRBV7-8; J gene: TRBJ2-7; clone size: .
CDR3 DNA: TGTGCCAGCAGCTTAGCGCGGCGGGAGTCGGGAGAGCAGTACTTC; CDR3 protein: CASSLARRESGEQYF; D gene: TRBD2; V gene: TRBV7-2; J gene: TRBJ2-7; clone size: .
CDR3 DNA: TGTGCCATCAGAGGACAGAGGGACAATGAGCAGTTCTTC; CDR3 protein: CAIRGQRDNEQFF; D gene: .; V gene: TRBV10-3; J gene: TRBJ2-1; clone size: few